The T cell receptor beta chain described here comes from a study of response to subunit inactivated influenza vaccine. Whole-study findings and limits: Each seasonal influenza vaccination recruits few new T cells, the authors suggested.

The CDR3 runs 16 residues. The sample holds a few counts of this clonotype. Its cognate antigen is unknown. Via MiXCR, TCRdb re-called the RT-PCR reads, giving one row per CDR3 protein. The sample contains around 490,000 distinct CDR3 sequences, less than 10% of which appear only once. The receptor was derived from a man aged 45 to 70 who received an inactivated influenza vaccine. The chain links TRBV21-1 to TRBJ1-2; the table calls TRBD1, which could not be checked here. TRBV21-1 is annotated as a pseudogene. The sample here was PBMCs from blood, taken around 25 months after vaccination. The CDR3 spells CASSKHQAGGDYGYTF. CDR3 DNA sequence: TGTGCCAGCAGCAAACACCAAGCCGGGGGCGACTATGGCTACACCTTC.